Here is one T cell receptor beta chain with its context. These data originate in a study of identifying expanded T cells in peripheral blood. Method: immunoSEQ multiplex PCR; TCRdb's copy keeps in-frame clones and lacks some. The sample records some 78,000 clones, almost 85% being singletons. Trimming shortened V by 2 bases and J by 5 bases, and 9 bases separated the two germline ends. The CDR3 runs to 13 residues. In germline, CDR1 is KGHSH, CDR2 LQKENI. Sequenced material: blood. This receptor was identified in a person aged 18 to 75 in good health. V is TRBV18 and J is TRBJ1-1, with D unclear. CDR3 in amino acids: CASSPRAETEAFF. CDR3 DNA: TGTGCCAGCTCACCAAGGGCGGAGACTGAAGCTTTCTTT.